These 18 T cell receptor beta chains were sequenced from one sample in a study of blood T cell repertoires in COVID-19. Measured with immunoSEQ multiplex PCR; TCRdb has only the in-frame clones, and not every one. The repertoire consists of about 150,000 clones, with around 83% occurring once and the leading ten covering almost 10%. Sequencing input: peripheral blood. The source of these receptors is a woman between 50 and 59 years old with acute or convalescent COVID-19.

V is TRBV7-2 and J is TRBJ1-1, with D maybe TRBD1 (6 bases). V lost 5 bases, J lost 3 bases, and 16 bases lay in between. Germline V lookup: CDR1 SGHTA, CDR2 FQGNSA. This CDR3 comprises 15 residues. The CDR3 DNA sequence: TGTGCCAGCAGCCTAATGTACAGGGAGTACACTGAAGCTTTCTTT. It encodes CASSLMYREYTEAFF.

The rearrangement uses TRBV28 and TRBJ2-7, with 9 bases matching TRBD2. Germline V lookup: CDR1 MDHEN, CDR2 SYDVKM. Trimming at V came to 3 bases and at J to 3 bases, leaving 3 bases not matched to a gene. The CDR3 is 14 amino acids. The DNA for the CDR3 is TGTGCCAGCAGTTTGGGAGCGGGGGGCTACGAGCAGTACTTC. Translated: CASSLGAGGYEQYF. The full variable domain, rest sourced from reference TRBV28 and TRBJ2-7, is DVKVTQSSRYLVKRTGEKVFLECVQDMDHENMFWYRQDPGLGLRLIYFSYDVKMKEKGDIPEGYSVSREKKERFSLILESASTNQTSMYLCASSLGAGGYEQYFGPGTRLTVT.

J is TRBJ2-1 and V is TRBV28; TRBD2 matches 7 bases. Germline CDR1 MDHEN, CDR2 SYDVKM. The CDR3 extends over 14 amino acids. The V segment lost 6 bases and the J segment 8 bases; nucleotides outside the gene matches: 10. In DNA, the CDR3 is TGTGCCAGCAGCAAAGCGGGACTTCAATATGAGCAGTTCTTC. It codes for CASSKAGLQYEQFF.

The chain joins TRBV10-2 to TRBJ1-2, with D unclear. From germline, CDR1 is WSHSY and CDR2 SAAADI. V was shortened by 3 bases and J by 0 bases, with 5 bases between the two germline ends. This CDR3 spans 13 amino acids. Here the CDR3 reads CASSDTANYGYTF. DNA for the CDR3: TGCGCCAGCAGTGACACAGCTAACTATGGCTACACCTTC.

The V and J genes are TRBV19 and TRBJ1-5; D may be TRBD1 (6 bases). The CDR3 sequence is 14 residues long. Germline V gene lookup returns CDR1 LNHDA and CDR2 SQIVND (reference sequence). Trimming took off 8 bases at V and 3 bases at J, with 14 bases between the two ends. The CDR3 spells CASFNQGFNQPQHF. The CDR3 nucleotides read TGTGCCAGTTTTAATCAGGGGTTCAATCAGCCCCAGCATTTT.

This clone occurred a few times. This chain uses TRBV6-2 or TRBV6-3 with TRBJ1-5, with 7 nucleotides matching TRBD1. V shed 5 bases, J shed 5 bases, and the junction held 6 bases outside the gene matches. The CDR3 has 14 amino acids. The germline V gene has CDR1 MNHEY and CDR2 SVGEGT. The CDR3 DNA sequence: TGTGCCAGCAGTGGACAGGCCCCCCATCAGCCCCAGCATTTT. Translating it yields CASSGQAPHQPQHF.

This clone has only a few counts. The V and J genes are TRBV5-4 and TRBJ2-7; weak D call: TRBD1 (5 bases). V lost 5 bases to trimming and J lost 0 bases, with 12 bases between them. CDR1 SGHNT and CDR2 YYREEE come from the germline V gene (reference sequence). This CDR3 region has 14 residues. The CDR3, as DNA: TGTGCCAGCAGTCAGGGTGGCAGCTCCTACGAGCAGTACTTC. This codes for CASSQGGSSYEQYF.

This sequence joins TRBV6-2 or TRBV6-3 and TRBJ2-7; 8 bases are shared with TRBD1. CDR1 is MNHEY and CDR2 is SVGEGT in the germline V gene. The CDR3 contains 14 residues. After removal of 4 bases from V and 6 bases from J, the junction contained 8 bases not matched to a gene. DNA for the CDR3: TGTGCCAGCAGTTCGGTGGGGCAGGGGGCCGAGCAGTACTTC. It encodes CASSSVGQGAEQYF.

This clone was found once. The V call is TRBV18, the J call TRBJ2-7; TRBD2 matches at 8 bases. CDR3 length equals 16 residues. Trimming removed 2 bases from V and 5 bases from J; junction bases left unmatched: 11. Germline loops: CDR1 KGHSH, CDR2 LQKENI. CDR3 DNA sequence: TGTGCCAGCTCACCAAGGAGAGCAAGTAGCGGGAACGAGCAGTACTTC. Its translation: CASSPRRASSGNEQYF.

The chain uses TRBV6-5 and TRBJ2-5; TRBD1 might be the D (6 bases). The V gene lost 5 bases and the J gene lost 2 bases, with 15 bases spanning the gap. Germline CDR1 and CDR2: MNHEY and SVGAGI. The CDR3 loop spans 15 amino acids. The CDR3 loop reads CASSLLTGKQETQYF. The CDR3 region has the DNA TGTGCCAGCAGTCTACTAACAGGGAAACAAGAGACCCAGTACTTC.

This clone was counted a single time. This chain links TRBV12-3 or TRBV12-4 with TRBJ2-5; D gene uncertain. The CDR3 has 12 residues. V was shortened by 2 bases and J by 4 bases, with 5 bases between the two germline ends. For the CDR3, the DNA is TGTGCCAGCAGTTTATTCGGAGAGACCCAGTACTTC. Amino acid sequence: CASSLFGETQYF.

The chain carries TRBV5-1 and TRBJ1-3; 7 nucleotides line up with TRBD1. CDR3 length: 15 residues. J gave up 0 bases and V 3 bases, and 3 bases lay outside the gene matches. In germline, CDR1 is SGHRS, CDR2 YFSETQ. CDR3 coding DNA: TGCGCCAGCAGCTCGACAGGGCGCTCTGGAAACACCATATATTTT. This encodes CASSSTGRSGNTIYF.

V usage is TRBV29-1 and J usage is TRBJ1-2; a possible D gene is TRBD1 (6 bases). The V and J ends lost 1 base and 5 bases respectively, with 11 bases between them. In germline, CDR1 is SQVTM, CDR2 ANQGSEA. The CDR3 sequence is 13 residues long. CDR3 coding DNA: TGCAGCGTTGAAGGGGGGCCAGAATATGGCTACACCTTC. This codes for CSVEGGPEYGYTF.

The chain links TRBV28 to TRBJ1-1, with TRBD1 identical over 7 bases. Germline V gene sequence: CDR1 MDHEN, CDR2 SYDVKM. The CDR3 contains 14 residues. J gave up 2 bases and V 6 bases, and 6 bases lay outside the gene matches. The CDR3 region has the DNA TGTGCCAGCAGCCAAGGGGGCTTTAACACTGAAGCTTTCTTT. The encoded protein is CASSQGGFNTEAFF.

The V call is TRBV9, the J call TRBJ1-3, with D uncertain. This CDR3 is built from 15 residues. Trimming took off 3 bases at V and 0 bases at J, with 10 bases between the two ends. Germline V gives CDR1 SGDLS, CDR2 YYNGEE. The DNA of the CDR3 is TGTGCCAGCAGCGGGATCGGGTCCTCTGGAAACACCATATATTTT. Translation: CASSGIGSSGNTIYF.

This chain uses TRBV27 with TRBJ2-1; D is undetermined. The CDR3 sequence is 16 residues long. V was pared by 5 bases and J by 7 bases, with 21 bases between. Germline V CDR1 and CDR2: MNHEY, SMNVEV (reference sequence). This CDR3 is CASSPPPPYVRNEQFF. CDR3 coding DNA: TGTGCCAGCAGTCCGCCCCCCCCGTATGTCAGGAATGAGCAGTTCTTC.

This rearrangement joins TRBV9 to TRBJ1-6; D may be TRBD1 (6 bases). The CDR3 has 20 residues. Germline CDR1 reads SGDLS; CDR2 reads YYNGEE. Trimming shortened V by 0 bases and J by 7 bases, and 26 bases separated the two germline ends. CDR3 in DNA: TGTGCCAGCAGCGTAGTGCGGGGGAACAGGGTTGGCGCACTGAATTCACCCCTCCACTTT. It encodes CASSVVRGNRVGALNSPLHF.

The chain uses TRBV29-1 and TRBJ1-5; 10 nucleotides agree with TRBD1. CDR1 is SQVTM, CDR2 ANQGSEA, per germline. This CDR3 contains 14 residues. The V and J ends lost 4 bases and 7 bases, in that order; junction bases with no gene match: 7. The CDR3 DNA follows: TGCAGCGTTGCTACCGGGACAGGGGAACAGCCCCAGCATTTT. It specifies CSVATGTGEQPQHF.